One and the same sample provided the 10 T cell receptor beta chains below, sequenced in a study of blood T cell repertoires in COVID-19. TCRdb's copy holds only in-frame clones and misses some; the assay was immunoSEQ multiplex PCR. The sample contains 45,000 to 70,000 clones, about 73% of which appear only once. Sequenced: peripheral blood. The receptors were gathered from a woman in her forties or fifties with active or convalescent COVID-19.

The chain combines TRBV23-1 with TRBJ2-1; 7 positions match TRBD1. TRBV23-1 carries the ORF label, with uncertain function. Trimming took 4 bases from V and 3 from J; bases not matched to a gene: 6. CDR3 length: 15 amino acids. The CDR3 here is CASSPGGGVYNEQFF. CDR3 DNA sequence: TGCGCCAGCAGTCCAGGGGGTGGGGTCTACAATGAGCAGTTCTTC.

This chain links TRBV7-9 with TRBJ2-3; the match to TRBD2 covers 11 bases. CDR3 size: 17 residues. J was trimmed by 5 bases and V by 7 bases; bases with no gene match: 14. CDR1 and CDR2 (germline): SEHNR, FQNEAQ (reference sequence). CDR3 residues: CASTPGRLAGGKDTQYF. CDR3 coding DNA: TGTGCCAGCACCCCGGGAAGGCTAGCGGGAGGCAAAGATACGCAGTATTTT.

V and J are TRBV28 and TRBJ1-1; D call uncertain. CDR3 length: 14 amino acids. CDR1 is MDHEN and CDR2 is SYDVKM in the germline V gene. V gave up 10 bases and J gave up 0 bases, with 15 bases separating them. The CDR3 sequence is CATALTTMNTEAFF. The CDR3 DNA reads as TGTGCCACCGCCTTGACAACGATGAACACTGAAGCTTTCTTT.

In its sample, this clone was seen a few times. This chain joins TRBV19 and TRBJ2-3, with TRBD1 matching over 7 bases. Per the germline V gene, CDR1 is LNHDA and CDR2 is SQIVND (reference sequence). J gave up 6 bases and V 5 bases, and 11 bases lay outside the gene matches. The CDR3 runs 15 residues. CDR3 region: CASSPRDSGVDTQYF. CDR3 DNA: TGTGCCAGTAGTCCCCGGGACAGTGGAGTGGATACGCAGTATTTT.

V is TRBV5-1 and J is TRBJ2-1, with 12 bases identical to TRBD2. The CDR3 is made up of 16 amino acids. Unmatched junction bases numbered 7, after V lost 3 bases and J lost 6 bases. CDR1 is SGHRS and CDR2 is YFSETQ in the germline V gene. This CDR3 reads CASSSTGLAGFNEQFF. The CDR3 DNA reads TGCGCCAGCAGCTCGACGGGACTAGCGGGTTTCAATGAGCAGTTCTTC. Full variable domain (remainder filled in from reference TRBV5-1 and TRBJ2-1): KAGVTQTPRYLIKTRGQQVTLSCSPISGHRSVSWYQQTPGQGLQFLFEYFSETQRNKGNFPGRFSGRQFSNSRSEMNVSTLELGDSALYLCASSSTGLAGFNEQFFGPGTRLTVL.

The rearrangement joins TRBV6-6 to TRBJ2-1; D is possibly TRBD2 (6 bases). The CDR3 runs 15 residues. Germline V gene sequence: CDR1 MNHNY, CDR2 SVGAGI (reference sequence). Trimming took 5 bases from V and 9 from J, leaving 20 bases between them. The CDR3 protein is CASSRPGAGSPEQFF. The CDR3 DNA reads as TGTGCCAGCAGTAGACCGGGAGCTGGGTCCCCTGAGCAGTTCTTC.

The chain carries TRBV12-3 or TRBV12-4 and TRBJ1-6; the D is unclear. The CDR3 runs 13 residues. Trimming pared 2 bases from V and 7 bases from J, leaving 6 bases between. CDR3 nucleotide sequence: TGTGCCAGCAGTTTACGGGAAAATTCACCCCTCCACTTT. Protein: CASSLRENSPLHF.

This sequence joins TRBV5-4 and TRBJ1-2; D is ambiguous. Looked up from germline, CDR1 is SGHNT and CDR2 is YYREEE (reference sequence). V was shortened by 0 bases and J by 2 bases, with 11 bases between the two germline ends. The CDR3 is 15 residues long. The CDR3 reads CASSLVPGLNYGYTF. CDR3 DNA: TGTGCCAGCAGCTTGGTTCCAGGTTTGAACTATGGCTACACCTTC.

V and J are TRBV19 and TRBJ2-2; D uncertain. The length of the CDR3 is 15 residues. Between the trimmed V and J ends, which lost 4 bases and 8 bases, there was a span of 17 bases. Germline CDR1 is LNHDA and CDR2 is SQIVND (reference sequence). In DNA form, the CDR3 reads TGTGCCAGTAGTACCGAGGCCGCTCCTGCTGGGGAGCTGTTTTTT. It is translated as CASSTEAAPAGELFF.

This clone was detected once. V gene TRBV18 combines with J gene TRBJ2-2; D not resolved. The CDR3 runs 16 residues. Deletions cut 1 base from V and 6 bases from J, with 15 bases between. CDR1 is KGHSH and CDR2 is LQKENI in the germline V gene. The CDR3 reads CASSPQTRSGAGELFF. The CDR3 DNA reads TGTGCCAGCTCACCACAGACACGGTCCGGTGCCGGGGAGCTGTTTTTT.